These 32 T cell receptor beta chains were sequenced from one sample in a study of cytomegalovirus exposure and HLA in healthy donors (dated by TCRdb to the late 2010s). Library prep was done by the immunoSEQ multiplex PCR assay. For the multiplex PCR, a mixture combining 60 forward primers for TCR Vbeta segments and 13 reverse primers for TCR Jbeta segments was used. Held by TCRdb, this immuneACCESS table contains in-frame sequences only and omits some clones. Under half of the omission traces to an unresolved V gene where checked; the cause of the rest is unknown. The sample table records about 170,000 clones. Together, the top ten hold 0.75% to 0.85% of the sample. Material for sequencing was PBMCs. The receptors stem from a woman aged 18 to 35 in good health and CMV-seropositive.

CDR3 DNA: TGTGCCAGTTGGGGGGGCGGGAACACCGGGGAGCTGTTTTTT. Its protein product is CASWGGGNTGELFF. This sequence joins TRBV28 and TRBJ2-2; D is perhaps TRBD2 (7 bases). Germline V gene data show CDR1 as MDHEN and CDR2 as SYDVKM. The V gene lost 9 bases and the J gene lost 1 base, with 12 bases spanning the gap. This CDR3 is 14 amino acids long.

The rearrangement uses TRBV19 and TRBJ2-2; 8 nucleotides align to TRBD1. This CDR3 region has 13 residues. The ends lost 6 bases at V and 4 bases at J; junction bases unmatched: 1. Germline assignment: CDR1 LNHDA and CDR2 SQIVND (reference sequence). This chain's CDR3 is CASRTGGTGELFF. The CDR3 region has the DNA TGTGCCAGTAGAACAGGGGGCACCGGGGAGCTGTTTTTT.

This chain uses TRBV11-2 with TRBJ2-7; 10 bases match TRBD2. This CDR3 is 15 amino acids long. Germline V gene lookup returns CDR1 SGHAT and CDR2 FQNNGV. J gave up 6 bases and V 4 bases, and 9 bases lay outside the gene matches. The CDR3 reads CASSSIAGGRGEQYF. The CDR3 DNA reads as TGTGCCAGCAGCTCCATAGCGGGGGGACGAGGCGAGCAGTACTTC.

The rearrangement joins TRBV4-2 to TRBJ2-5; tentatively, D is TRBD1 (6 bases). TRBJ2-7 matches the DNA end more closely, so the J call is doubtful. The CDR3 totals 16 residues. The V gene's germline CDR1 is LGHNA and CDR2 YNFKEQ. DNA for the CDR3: TGTGCCAGCAGCCAAGACCCAGGGGCTGGAGCCTACGAGCAGTACTTC. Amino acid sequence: CASSQDPGAGAYEQYF.

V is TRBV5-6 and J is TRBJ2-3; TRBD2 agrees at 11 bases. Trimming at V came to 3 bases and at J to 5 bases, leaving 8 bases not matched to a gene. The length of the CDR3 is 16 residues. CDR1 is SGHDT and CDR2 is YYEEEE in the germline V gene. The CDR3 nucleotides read TGTGCCAGCAGCTGGGGGCCTAGCGGGGGGAGAGATACGCAGTATTTT. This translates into CASSWGPSGGRDTQYF.

This chain's CDR3 is CASSSGIGTANNEQFF. As DNA, the CDR3 is TGCGCCAGCAGCTCGGGGATCGGGACAGCCAACAATGAGCAGTTCTTC. The rearrangement links TRBV5-1 to TRBJ2-1; 7 nucleotides agree with TRBD1. This CDR3 is built from 16 residues. The V and J ends lost 3 bases and 5 bases, in that order; junction bases with no gene match: 11. Germline lookup yields CDR1 SGHRS and CDR2 YFSETQ. The variable domain in full, completed from reference TRBV5-1 and TRBJ2-1, reads KAGVTQTPRYLIKTRGQQVTLSCSPISGHRSVSWYQQTPGQGLQFLFEYFSETQRNKGNFPGRFSGRQFSNSRSEMNVSTLELGDSALYLCASSSGIGTANNEQFFGPGTRLTVL.

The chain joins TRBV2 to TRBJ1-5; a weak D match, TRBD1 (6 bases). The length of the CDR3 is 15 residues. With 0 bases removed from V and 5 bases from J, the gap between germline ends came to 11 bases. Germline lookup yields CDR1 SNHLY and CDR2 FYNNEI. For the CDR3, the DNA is TGTGCCAGCAGTGAAGCGAGACGACAGGATCAGCCCCAGCATTTT. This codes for CASSEARRQDQPQHF. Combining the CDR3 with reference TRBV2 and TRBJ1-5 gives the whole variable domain EPEVTQTPSHQVTQMGQEVILRCVPISNHLYFYWYRQILGQKVEFLVSFYNNEISEKSEIFDDQFSVERPDGSNFTLKIRSTKLEDSAMYFCASSEARRQDQPQHFGDGTRLSIL.

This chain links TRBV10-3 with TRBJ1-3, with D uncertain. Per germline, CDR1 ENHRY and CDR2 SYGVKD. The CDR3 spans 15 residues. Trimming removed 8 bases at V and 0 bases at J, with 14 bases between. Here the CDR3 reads CAIQHHEGSGNTIYF. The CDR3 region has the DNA TGTGCCATCCAACATCACGAGGGCTCTGGAAACACCATATATTTT.

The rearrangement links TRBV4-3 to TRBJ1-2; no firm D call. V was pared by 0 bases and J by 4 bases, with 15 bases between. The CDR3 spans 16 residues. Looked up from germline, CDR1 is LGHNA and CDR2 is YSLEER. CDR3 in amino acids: CASSQDTISGSYGYTF. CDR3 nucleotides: TGCGCCAGCAGCCAAGATACTATTAGCGGAAGCTATGGCTACACCTTC.

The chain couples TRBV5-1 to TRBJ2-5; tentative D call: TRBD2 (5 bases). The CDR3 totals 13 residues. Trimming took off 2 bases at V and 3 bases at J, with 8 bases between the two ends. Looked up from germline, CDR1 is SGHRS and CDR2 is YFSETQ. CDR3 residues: CASSFGVEETQYF. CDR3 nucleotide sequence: TGCGCCAGCAGCTTCGGGGTAGAAGAGACCCAGTACTTC.

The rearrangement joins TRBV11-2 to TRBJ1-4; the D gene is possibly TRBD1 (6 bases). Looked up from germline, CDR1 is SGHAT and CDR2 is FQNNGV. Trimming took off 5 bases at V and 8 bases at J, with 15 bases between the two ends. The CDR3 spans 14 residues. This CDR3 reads CASSLGGRREKLFF. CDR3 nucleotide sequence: TGTGCCAGCAGCCTTGGGGGCAGAAGGGAAAAACTGTTTTTT.

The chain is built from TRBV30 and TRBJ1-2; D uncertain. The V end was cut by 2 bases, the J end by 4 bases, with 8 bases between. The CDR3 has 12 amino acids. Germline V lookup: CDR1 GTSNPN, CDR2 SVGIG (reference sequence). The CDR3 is CAWSPNRYGYTF. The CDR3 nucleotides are TGTGCCTGGAGTCCTAATCGCTATGGCTACACCTTC.

For the CDR3, the DNA is TGTGCCAGCAGCTTGCCCAGGGTAGGGAACTATGGCTACACCTTC. It translates to CASSLPRVGNYGYTF. The gene calls are TRBV5-4 and TRBJ1-2; TRBD1 is a possible D gene (5 bases). The V end lost 1 base, the J end lost 2 bases, and 12 bases lay between the germline ends. CDR3 size: 15 residues. The germline V gene has CDR1 SGHNT and CDR2 YYREEE (reference sequence).

The CDR3 sequence is CASSLGQGAGGEKLFF. CDR3 nucleotide sequence: TGTGCCAGCAGCTTGGGACAGGGGGCAGGGGGCGAAAAACTGTTTTTT. The rearrangement links TRBV5-8 to TRBJ1-4; 10 nucleotides line up with TRBD1. With 0 bases clipped from V and 8 bases from J, the junction kept 7 bases outside the gene matches. The CDR3 consists of 16 residues. Germline V gene sequence: CDR1 SGHTS, CDR2 YDEGEE.

The CDR3 protein is CASSPPGTEAFF. The CDR3, as DNA: TGTGCCAGCAGTCCACCGGGGACTGAAGCTTTCTTT. The chain recombines TRBV6-6 with TRBJ1-1, with D hard to call. Trimming shortened V by 5 bases and J by 5 bases, and 9 bases separated the two germline ends. The germline gives CDR1 MNHNY, CDR2 SVGAGI (reference sequence). The CDR3 spans 12 residues.

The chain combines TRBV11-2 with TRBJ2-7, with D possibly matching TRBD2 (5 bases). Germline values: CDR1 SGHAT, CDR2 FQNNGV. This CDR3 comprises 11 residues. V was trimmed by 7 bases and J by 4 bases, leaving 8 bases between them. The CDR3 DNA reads TGTGCCAGCACTACGGGGTACGAGCAGTACTTC. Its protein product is CASTTGYEQYF. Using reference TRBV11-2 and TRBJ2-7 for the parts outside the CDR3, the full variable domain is EAGVAQSPRYKIIEKRQSVAFWCNPISGHATLYWYQQILGQGPKLLIQFQNNGVVDDSQLPKDRFSAERLKGVDSTLKIQPAKLEDSAVYLCASTTGYEQYFGPGTRLTVT.

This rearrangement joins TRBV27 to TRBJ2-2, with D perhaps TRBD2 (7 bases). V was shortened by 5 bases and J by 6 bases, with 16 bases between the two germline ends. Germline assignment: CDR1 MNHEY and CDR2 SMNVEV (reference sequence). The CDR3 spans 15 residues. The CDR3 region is CASSAYREGAGELFF. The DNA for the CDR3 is TGTGCCAGCAGTGCATACAGGGAGGGGGCCGGGGAGCTGTTTTTT.

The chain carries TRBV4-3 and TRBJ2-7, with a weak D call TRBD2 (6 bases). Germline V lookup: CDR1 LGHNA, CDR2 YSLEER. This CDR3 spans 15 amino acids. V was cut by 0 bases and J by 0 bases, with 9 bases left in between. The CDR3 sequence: CASSQEEGTSYEQYF. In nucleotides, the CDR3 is TGCGCCAGCAGCCAAGAGGAGGGGACCTCCTACGAGCAGTACTTC.

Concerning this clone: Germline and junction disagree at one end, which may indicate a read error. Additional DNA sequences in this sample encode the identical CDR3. CDR3 residues: CASSLAIGQTNTEAFF. Written as DNA, the CDR3 is TGCGCCAGCAGCTTGGCCATCGGACAGACGAACACCGAAGCTTTCTTT. The genes are TRBV5-1 and TRBJ1-1, with D possibly matching TRBD1 (6 bases). In germline, CDR1 is SGHRS, CDR2 YFSETQ. This CDR3 contains 16 residues. The variable domain in full, completed from reference TRBV5-1 and TRBJ1-1, reads KAGVTQTPRYLIKTRGQQVTLSCSPISGHRSVSWYQQTPGQGLQFLFEYFSETQRNKGNFPGRFSGRQFSNSRSEMNVSTLELGDSALYLCASSLAIGQTNTEAFFGQGTRLTVV.

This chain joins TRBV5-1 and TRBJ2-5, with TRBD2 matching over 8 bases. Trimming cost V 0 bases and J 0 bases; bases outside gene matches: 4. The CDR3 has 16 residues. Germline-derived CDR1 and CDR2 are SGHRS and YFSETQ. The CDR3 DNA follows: TGCGCCAGCAGCTTGGGACCGGGGGGGCACCAAGAGACCCAGTACTTC. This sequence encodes CASSLGPGGHQETQYF.

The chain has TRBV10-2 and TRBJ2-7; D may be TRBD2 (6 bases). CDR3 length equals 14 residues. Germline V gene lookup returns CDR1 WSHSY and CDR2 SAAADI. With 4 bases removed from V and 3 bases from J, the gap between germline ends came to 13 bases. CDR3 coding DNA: TGCGCCAGCAGTGGACGCGGGGTTCGCTACGAGCAGTACTTC. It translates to CASSGRGVRYEQYF.

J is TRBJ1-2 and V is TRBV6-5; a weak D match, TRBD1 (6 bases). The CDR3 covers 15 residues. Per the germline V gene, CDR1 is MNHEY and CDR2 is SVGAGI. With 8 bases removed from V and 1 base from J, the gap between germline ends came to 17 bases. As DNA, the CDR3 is TGTGCCAGCGCTTTAGGGGGGGTCGTTAACTATGGCTACACCTTC. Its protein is CASALGGVVNYGYTF.

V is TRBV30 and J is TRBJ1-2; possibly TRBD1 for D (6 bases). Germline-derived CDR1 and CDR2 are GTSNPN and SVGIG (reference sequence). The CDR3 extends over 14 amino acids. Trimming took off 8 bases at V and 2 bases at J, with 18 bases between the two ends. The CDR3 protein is CAGIRGAENYGYTF. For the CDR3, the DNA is TGTGCCGGGATTCGGGGGGCAGAGAACTATGGCTACACCTTC.

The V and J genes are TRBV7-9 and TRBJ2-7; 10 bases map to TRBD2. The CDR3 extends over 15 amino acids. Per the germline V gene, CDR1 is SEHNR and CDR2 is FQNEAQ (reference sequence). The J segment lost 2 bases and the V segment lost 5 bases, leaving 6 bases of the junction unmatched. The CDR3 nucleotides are TGTGCCAGCAGCATAAAACTAGCGGGGCCCTACGAGCAGTACTTC. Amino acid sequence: CASSIKLAGPYEQYF. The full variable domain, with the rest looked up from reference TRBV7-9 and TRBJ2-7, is DTGVSQNPRHKITKRGQNVTFRCDPISEHNRLYWYRQTLGQGPEFLTYFQNEAQLEKSRLLSDRFSAERPKGSFSTLEIQRTEQGDSAMYLCASSIKLAGPYEQYFGPGTRLTVT.

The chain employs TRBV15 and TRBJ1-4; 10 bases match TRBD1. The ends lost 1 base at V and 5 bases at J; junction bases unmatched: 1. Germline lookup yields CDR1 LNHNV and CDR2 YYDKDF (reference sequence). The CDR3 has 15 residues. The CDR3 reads CATSRGGQGNEKLFF. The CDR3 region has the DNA TGTGCCACCAGCAGAGGGGGACAGGGGAATGAAAAACTGTTTTTT.

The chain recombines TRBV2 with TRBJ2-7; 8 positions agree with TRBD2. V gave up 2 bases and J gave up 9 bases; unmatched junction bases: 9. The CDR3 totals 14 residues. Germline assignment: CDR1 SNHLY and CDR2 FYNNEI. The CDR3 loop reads CASSEIFSGGTQYF. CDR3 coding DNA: TGTGCCAGCAGTGAAATCTTCTCGGGAGGGACGCAGTACTTC.

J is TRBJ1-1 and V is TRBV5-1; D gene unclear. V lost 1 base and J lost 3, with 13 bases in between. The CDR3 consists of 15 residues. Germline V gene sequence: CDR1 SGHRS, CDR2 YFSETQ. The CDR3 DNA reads TGCGCCAGCAGCTTGCTAGGAGAGAGGGACACTGAAGCTTTCTTT. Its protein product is CASSLLGERDTEAFF.

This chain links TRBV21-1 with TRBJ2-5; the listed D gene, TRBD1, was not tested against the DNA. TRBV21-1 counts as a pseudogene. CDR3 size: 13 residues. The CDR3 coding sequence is TGTGCCAGCAGCAGAGGACAGTCAGAGACCCAGTACTTC. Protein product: CASSRGQSETQYF.

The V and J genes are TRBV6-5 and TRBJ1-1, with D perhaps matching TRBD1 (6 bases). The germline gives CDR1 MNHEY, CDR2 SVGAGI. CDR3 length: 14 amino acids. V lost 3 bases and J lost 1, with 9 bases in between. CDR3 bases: TGTGCCAGCAGTTATGAACAGGGGAACACTGAAGCTTTCTTT. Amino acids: CASSYEQGNTEAFF.

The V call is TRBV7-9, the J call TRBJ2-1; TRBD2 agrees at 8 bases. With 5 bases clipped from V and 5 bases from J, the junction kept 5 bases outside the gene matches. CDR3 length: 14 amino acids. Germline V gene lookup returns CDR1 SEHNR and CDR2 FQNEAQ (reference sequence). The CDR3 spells CASSPGLAHNEQFF. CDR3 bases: TGTGCCAGCAGCCCTGGACTAGCTCACAATGAGCAGTTCTTC.

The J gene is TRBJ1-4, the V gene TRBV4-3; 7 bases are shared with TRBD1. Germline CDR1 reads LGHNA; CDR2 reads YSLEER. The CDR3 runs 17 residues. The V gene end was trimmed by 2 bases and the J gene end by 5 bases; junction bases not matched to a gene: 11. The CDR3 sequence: CASSQTLWDRENEKLFF. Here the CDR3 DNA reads TGCGCCAGCAGCCAAACCCTTTGGGACAGAGAGAATGAAAAACTGTTTTTT.

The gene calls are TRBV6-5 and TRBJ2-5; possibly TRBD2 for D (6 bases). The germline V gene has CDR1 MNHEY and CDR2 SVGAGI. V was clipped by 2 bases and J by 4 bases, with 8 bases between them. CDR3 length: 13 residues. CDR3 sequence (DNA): TGTGCCAGCAGTTACCCCGGGAGAGAGACCCAGTACTTC. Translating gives CASSYPGRETQYF.